The 29 T cell receptor beta chains below all came from one sample that was sequenced in a study of cytomegalovirus exposure and HLA in healthy donors. The PCR was carried out with 60 Vbeta primers and 13 Jbeta primers. Using immunoSEQ multiplex PCR, the repertoire was profiled, and TCRdb retains in-frame clones only, with some absent. Among 200,000 to 250,000 clones listed, 77% were seen once. The sample was PBMCs. Source of these receptors: a woman aged 60-75 years in good health and CMV-seropositive.

The table lists this clone with a few counts. The V call is TRBV10-3, the J call TRBJ2-7; D is possibly TRBD1 (6 bases). Germline V gene lookup returns CDR1 ENHRY and CDR2 SYGVKD. This CDR3 contains 12 residues. The V end lost 9 bases, the J end lost 7 bases, and 16 bases lay between the germline ends. The CDR3 coding sequence is TGTGCCATTGGGGCAGGGGTTGGAGAGCAGTACTTC. Amino acid sequence: CAIGAGVGEQYF.

Worth noting for this clone: The limits of the CDR3 on the DNA are not certain, so only TCRdb's listed CDR3 is given. The CDR3 sequence is CSVGGGTFKVF. The rearrangement uses TRBV29-1 and TRBJ1-4. The CDR3 totals 11 residues, both ends included. Germline lookup yields CDR1 SQVTM and CDR2 ANQGSEA.

This clone was picked up one time. This chain connects TRBV27 to TRBJ2-7; D possibly corresponds to TRBD1 (6 bases). Trimming pared 6 bases from V and 2 bases from J, leaving 14 bases between. Germline values: CDR1 MNHEY, CDR2 SMNVEV (reference sequence). The CDR3 is 14 residues long. In nucleotides, the CDR3 is TGTGCCAGCAGCCCCGGGACATTGGCCTACGAGCAGTACTTC. This translates into CASSPGTLAYEQYF.

The V call is TRBV11-2, the J call TRBJ1-1, with TRBD1 as a possible D gene (6 bases). V was pared by 4 bases and J by 7 bases, with 16 bases between. The CDR3 has 14 residues. The germline V gene encodes CDR1 SGHAT and CDR2 FQNNGV. Here the CDR3 reads CASSSRTAPIEAFF. The CDR3 coding sequence is TGTGCCAGCAGCTCCAGGACAGCACCAATTGAAGCTTTCTTT.

This clone was seen a handful of times. This chain links TRBV4-3 with TRBJ1-6, with D possibly matching TRBD1 (5 bases). CDR3 size: 16 residues. In germline, CDR1 is LGHNA, CDR2 YSLEER. Trimming cost V 0 bases and J 3 bases, with 9 bases left between them. In DNA form, the CDR3 reads TGCGCCAGCAGCCAAGAGGAGGGGTACTATAATTCACCCCTCCACTTT. It specifies CASSQEEGYYNSPLHF.

The CDR3 loop is CASSIEGVGNQPQHF. For the CDR3, the DNA is TGTGCCAGTAGTATTGAGGGGGTAGGGAATCAGCCCCAGCATTTT. The rearrangement links TRBV19 to TRBJ1-5, with D tentatively TRBD1 (6 bases). The CDR3 runs to 15 residues. The germline V gene encodes CDR1 LNHDA and CDR2 SQIVND (reference sequence). Trimming cost V 3 bases and J 4 bases, with 13 bases left between them.

CDR3 DNA: TGTGCCAGCAGCATCCGCGGGAGGGGGACCTACAATGAGCAGTTCTTC. Residues: CASSIRGRGTYNEQFF. V is TRBV9 and J is TRBJ2-1; 9 nucleotides line up with TRBD2. The CDR3 totals 16 residues. Unmatched junction bases numbered 7, after V lost 4 bases and J lost 2 bases. In germline, CDR1 is SGDLS, CDR2 YYNGEE.

This rearrangement joins TRBV19 to TRBJ2-2; 8 bases align to TRBD2. Germline V gene lookup returns CDR1 LNHDA and CDR2 SQIVND (reference sequence). CDR3 length: 15 amino acids. The V segment lost 5 bases and the J segment 1 base; nucleotides outside the gene matches: 3. The CDR3 sequence: CASSALAGNTGELFF. As DNA, the CDR3 is TGTGCCAGTAGTGCCCTAGCGGGGAACACCGGGGAGCTGTTTTTT.

This clone has just a few counts. This sequence joins TRBV5-1 and TRBJ1-5; 10 bases agree with TRBD1. Germline V gene sequence: CDR1 SGHRS, CDR2 YFSETQ. J gave up 1 base and V 4 bases, and 5 bases lay outside the gene matches. There are 16 residues in the CDR3. In nucleotides, the CDR3 is TGCGCCAGCAGCCTCGGGACAGGGGCCAGCAATCAGCCCCAGCATTTT. Amino acids: CASSLGTGASNQPQHF.

J is TRBJ2-2 and V is TRBV30; TRBD1 matches 11 bases. Germline trimming cut 1 base from V and 5 bases from J; bases unmatched to any gene: 6. The CDR3 covers 16 residues. In germline, CDR1 is GTSNPN, CDR2 SVGIG (reference sequence). The CDR3 reads CAWSDGTGGRTGELFF. In nucleotides, the CDR3 is TGTGCCTGGAGTGACGGGACAGGGGGTCGGACCGGGGAGCTGTTTTTT.

This chain links TRBV7-9 with TRBJ2-3; possible D gene TRBD2, 5 bases. CDR1 SEHNR and CDR2 FQNEAQ come from the germline V gene (reference sequence). The V gene lost 6 bases and the J gene lost 0 bases, with 13 bases spanning the gap. The CDR3 spans 15 residues. The CDR3 DNA is TGTGCCAGCAGACAAGCTAGCACTAGCACAGATACGCAGTATTTT. Translation: CASRQASTSTDTQYF.

This sequence joins TRBV6-5 and TRBJ1-2, with 7 bases that match TRBD1. Unmatched junction bases numbered 9, after V lost 6 bases and J lost 8 bases. CDR3 size: 13 residues. In germline, CDR1 is MNHEY, CDR2 SVGAGI. CDR3 amino acids: CASRETGSAGYTF. In DNA form, the CDR3 reads TGTGCCAGCAGGGAGACAGGGTCGGCGGGCTACACCTTC.

The CDR3 DNA sequence: TGTGCCAGCAGCCCCGGTTGGGCCAACACTGAAGCTTTCTTT. It yields the protein CASSPGWANTEAFF. The V call is TRBV6-1, the J call TRBJ1-1; D unclear. Trimming took 6 bases from V and 2 from J, leaving 13 bases between them. Germline V lookup: CDR1 MNHNS, CDR2 SASEGT. The CDR3 sequence is 14 residues long.

The table lists this clone with a few counts. The chain is built from TRBV6-5 and TRBJ1-2; possibly TRBD1 for D (5 bases). Germline lookup yields CDR1 MNHEY and CDR2 SVGAGI. V dropped 3 bases and J dropped 9 bases, with 11 bases sitting between them. This CDR3 spans 12 amino acids. The CDR3 here is CASSYDGASYTF. In DNA form, the CDR3 reads TGTGCCAGCAGTTATGATGGGGCAAGCTACACCTTC.

The chain is built from TRBV7-2 and TRBJ2-7, with TRBD2 as a possible D gene (5 bases). The CDR3 is 12 amino acids. CDR1 and CDR2 (germline): SGHTA, FQGNSA. V was shortened by 5 bases and J by 6 bases, with 11 bases between the two germline ends. CDR3 amino acids: CASSRKAGEQYF. The CDR3 DNA reads as TGTGCCAGCAGCCGGAAGGCGGGCGAGCAGTACTTC.

J is TRBJ1-4 and V is TRBV6-6; 7 nucleotides agree with TRBD1. Germline V CDR1 and CDR2: MNHNY, SVGAGI (reference sequence). Losses at the gene ends were 6 bases for V and 2 bases for J; bases not matched to a gene: 9. This CDR3 has 16 amino acids. The CDR3 is CASSRRQGRTNEKLFF. The CDR3 DNA follows: TGTGCCAGCAGCCGCCGACAGGGTAGGACTAATGAAAAACTGTTTTTT.

The chain uses TRBV9 and TRBJ2-2; 8 nucleotides match TRBD2. In germline, CDR1 is SGDLS, CDR2 YYNGEE. Trimming cost V 4 bases and J 8 bases; bases outside gene matches: 13. This CDR3 spans 16 amino acids. The CDR3 DNA sequence: TGTGCCAGCAGCCGTAGGGGCAGCGGGAGCTGGGGGGAGCTGTTTTTT. As protein: CASSRRGSGSWGELFF.

The genes are TRBV6-5 and TRBJ2-7; tentative D call: TRBD1 (6 bases). CDR1 is MNHEY, CDR2 SVGAGI, per germline. The CDR3 has 14 amino acids. The V and J ends lost 5 bases and 0 bases respectively, with 11 bases between them. CDR3 coding DNA: TGTGCCAGCAGTCCCCAGGGGCTCTCCTACGAGCAGTACTTC. Protein sequence: CASSPQGLSYEQYF.

V and J are TRBV30 and TRBJ1-2; tentatively, D is TRBD1 (5 bases). The CDR3 has 13 amino acids. Germline V gene lookup returns CDR1 GTSNPN and CDR2 SVGIG (reference sequence). V lost 4 bases, J lost 8 bases, and 17 bases lay in between. The DNA for the CDR3 is TGTGCCTGGACAGTGGGGGGGATGAAAGGCTACACCTTC. It encodes CAWTVGGMKGYTF.

This rearrangement joins TRBV10-1 to TRBJ2-1; 12 bases are shared with TRBD2. The CDR3 extends over 16 amino acids. The germline CDR1 and CDR2 sequences are WNHNN and SYGVQD (reference sequence). Trimming took 4 bases from V and 8 from J; bases not matched to a gene: 9. The CDR3 sequence: CASSAPGLAGRDEQFF. The CDR3 region has the DNA TGCGCCAGCAGTGCTCCGGGACTAGCGGGTAGGGATGAGCAGTTCTTC.

A few counts support this clone. The CDR3 DNA reads TGCGCCAGCAGCCTCGGGCCCACAGGGAACACTGAAGCTTTCTTT. Its protein is CASSLGPTGNTEAFF. This chain links TRBV5-1 with TRBJ1-1, with D possibly being TRBD1 (5 bases). Trimming removed 4 bases from V and 1 base from J, with 14 bases in between. CDR1 SGHRS and CDR2 YFSETQ come from the germline V gene. The CDR3 length is 15 residues.

This clone occurred a few times. V is TRBV6-1 and J is TRBJ2-3, with D hard to call. Trimming pared 3 bases from V and 5 bases from J, leaving 6 bases between. Per the germline V gene, CDR1 is MNHNS and CDR2 is SASEGT. There are 12 residues in the CDR3. The CDR3 DNA reads TGTGCCAGCAGTGAGCGGTTAGATACGCAGTATTTT. Translating it yields CASSERLDTQYF.

The rearrangement uses TRBV5-1 and TRBJ2-3; D not certain. Germline CDR1 is SGHRS and CDR2 is YFSETQ. The CDR3 contains 14 residues. Trimming removed 2 bases at V and 5 bases at J, with 12 bases between. In DNA form, the CDR3 reads TGCGCCAGCAGCTTCGGCCCACGGGTAGATACGCAGTATTTT. Its protein product is CASSFGPRVDTQYF.

The V call is TRBV30, the J call TRBJ1-1; D is uncertain. Germline CDR1 reads GTSNPN; CDR2 reads SVGIG (reference sequence). V gave up 7 bases and J gave up 9 bases, with 21 bases separating them. This CDR3 is built from 13 residues. The CDR3, as DNA: TGTGCCTCCTCGGGGAAGACCTCGATCCAAGCTTTCTTT. This gives the protein CASSGKTSIQAFF.

The genes are TRBV19 and TRBJ2-2; possibly TRBD1 for D (5 bases). Germline lookup yields CDR1 LNHDA and CDR2 SQIVND (reference sequence). V lost 5 bases, J lost 3 bases, and 22 bases lay in between. CDR3 length: 18 amino acids. The CDR3 coding sequence is TGTGCCAGTAGTGGTCAGGGAAGGGAAGTGGGGTACACCGGGGAGCTGTTTTTT. Protein sequence: CASSGQGREVGYTGELFF. The variable domain in full, completed from reference TRBV19 and TRBJ2-2, reads DGGITQSPKYLFRKEGQNVTLSCEQNLNHDAMYWYRQDPGQGLRLIYYSQIVNDFQKGDIAEGYSVSREKKESFPLTVTSAQKNPTAFYLCASSGQGREVGYTGELFFGEGSRLTVL.

This clone appeared a few times. V is TRBV30 and J is TRBJ2-1, with D hard to call. Trimming took 5 bases from V and 0 from J, leaving 11 bases between them. The CDR3 is 14 amino acids. CDR1 and CDR2 (germline): GTSNPN, SVGIG (reference sequence). The chain's CDR3 is CAWGTVSSYNEQFF. The CDR3 nucleotides read TGTGCCTGGGGAACAGTTAGCTCCTACAATGAGCAGTTCTTC.

The V gene is TRBV5-1, the J gene TRBJ1-1, with 10 bases aligning to TRBD1. The CDR3 has 14 residues. With 2 bases clipped from V and 8 bases from J, the junction kept 6 bases outside the gene matches. Germline loops: CDR1 SGHRS, CDR2 YFSETQ. The DNA of the CDR3 is TGCGCCAGCAGCTTCGGACAGGGGGAAGAAGAAGCTTTCTTT. Translated: CASSFGQGEEEAFF. Together with reference TRBV5-1 and TRBJ1-1, the CDR3 gives the full variable domain: KAGVTQTPRYLIKTRGQQVTLSCSPISGHRSVSWYQQTPGQGLQFLFEYFSETQRNKGNFPGRFSGRQFSNSRSEMNVSTLELGDSALYLCASSFGQGEEEAFFGQGTRLTVV.

V usage is TRBV6-1 and J usage is TRBJ2-7; TRBD2 aligns across 12 bases. The CDR3 length is 14 residues. Unmatched junction bases numbered 3, after V lost 7 bases and J lost 2 bases. CDR1 is MNHNS and CDR2 is SASEGT in the germline V gene. Written as DNA, the CDR3 is TGTGCCAGCATGGGGACTAGCGGGCCCTACGAGCAGTACTTC. It encodes CASMGTSGPYEQYF.

The chain is built from TRBV18 and TRBJ1-1; TRBD1 might be the D (5 bases). V dropped 2 bases and J dropped 3 bases, with 16 bases sitting between them. Per germline, CDR1 KGHSH and CDR2 LQKENI. The CDR3 runs 16 residues. The CDR3 DNA sequence: TGTGCCAGCTCACCAGTGGGGAGGGGACGGGACACTGAAGCTTTCTTT. Translated: CASSPVGRGRDTEAFF. Full variable domain (remainder filled in from reference TRBV18 and TRBJ1-1): NAGVMQNPRHLVRRRGQEARLRCSPMKGHSHVYWYRQLPEEGLKFMVYLQKENIIDESGMPKERFSAEFPKEGPSILRIQQVVRGDSAAYFCASSPVGRGRDTEAFFGQGTRLTVV.